Below are 19 T cell receptor beta chains sequenced from a single sample in a study of shared clonotypes between healthy human individuals (TCRdb year 2020). The library relied on the immunoSEQ multiplex PCR assay. TCRdb provides this immuneACCESS table in a form limited to in-frame rearrangements. Some clones are lacking; in checked studies, under half of them reflect an unresolved V gene, and why the rest are absent is not known. The sample includes 500,000 to 650,000 clones, with around three quarters observed a single time. The top ten constitute about 11% of the sample. Sequencing was performed on PBMCs. These receptors originate from a woman aged 35 to 49 in good health. Some clones in this sample may be carry-over from other donors' samples.

This clone was counted between two and nine times. This chain links TRBV18 with TRBJ2-1; D gene ambiguous. Deletions cut 3 bases from V and 7 bases from J, with 7 bases between. Germline assignment: CDR1 KGHSH and CDR2 LQKENI. CDR3 size: 12 residues. CDR3 nucleotides: TGTGCCAGCTCACCTGCTTTAAATGAGCAGTTCTTC. Translated, it gives CASSPALNEQFF. The complete variable domain, with remaining parts taken from reference TRBV18 and TRBJ2-1, reads NAGVMQNPRHLVRRRGQEARLRCSPMKGHSHVYWYRQLPEEGLKFMVYLQKENIIDESGMPKERFSAEFPKEGPSILRIQQVVRGDSAAYFCASSPALNEQFFGPGTRLTVL.

CDR3 protein: CASTPLGETQYF. CDR3 DNA sequence: TGTGCCAGCACACCGCTAGGAGAGACCCAGTACTTC. V usage is TRBV6-1 and J usage is TRBJ2-5, with unresolved D. CDR1 MNHNS and CDR2 SASEGT come from the germline V gene. This CDR3 contains 12 residues. Trimming took 7 bases from V and 4 from J, leaving 10 bases between them.

This rearrangement joins TRBV30 to TRBJ2-5; D ambiguous. The length of the CDR3 is 13 residues. Looked up from germline, CDR1 is GTSNPN and CDR2 is SVGIG (reference sequence). The V and J ends lost 3 bases and 3 bases respectively, with 11 bases between them. The CDR3 spells CAWSRSQKETQYF. As DNA, the CDR3 is TGTGCCTGGAGCCGTTCTCAGAAAGAGACCCAGTACTTC. The entire variable domain, with the rest obtained from reference TRBV30 and TRBJ2-5, is as follows: SQTIHQWPATLVQPVGSPLSLECTVEGTSNPNLYWYRQAAGRGLQLLFYSVGIGQISSEVPQNLSASRPQDRQFILSSKKLLLSDSGFYLCAWSRSQKETQYFGPGTRLLVL.

The CDR3 reads CASSLTKGGDEQYF. The CDR3 DNA sequence: TGTGCCAGCAGCTTAACGAAGGGGGGGGACGAGCAGTACTTC. The chain links TRBV7-9 to TRBJ2-7; weak D call: TRBD2 (7 bases). V lost 2 bases, J lost 5 bases, and 13 bases lay in between. Germline CDR1 SEHNR, CDR2 FQNEAQ (reference sequence). The CDR3 is 14 residues long.

This chain uses TRBV5-1 with TRBJ1-5; 8 nucleotides agree with TRBD1. The germline V gene has CDR1 SGHRS and CDR2 YFSETQ. This CDR3 region has 14 residues. With 2 bases clipped from V and 5 bases from J, the junction kept 3 bases outside the gene matches. The DNA for the CDR3 is TGCGCCAGCAGCTTTAGACAGGGGCATCAGCCCCAGCATTTT. Its translation is CASSFRQGHQPQHF.

The CDR3 loop reads CAWSVVATYEQYF. In nucleotides, the CDR3 is TGTGCCTGGAGTGTAGTTGCAACCTACGAGCAGTACTTC. The chain links TRBV30 to TRBJ2-7; the D is unclear. Germline CDR1 and CDR2: GTSNPN and SVGIG (reference sequence). V lost 0 bases to trimming and J lost 2 bases, with 8 bases between them. The CDR3 has 13 amino acids. Filled out from reference TRBV30 and TRBJ2-7, the complete variable domain reads SQTIHQWPATLVQPVGSPLSLECTVEGTSNPNLYWYRQAAGRGLQLLFYSVGIGQISSEVPQNLSASRPQDRQFILSSKKLLLSDSGFYLCAWSVVATYEQYFGPGTRLTVT.

The V call is TRBV5-1, the J call TRBJ2-2; 8 bases match TRBD2. CDR1 is SGHRS and CDR2 is YFSETQ in the germline V gene. V gave up 7 bases and J gave up 3 bases; unmatched junction bases: 8. The length of the CDR3 is 15 residues. The CDR3 nucleotides are TGCGCCAGCTTCCCCGGTAGCGGGGACACCGGGGAGCTGTTTTTT. Amino acids: CASFPGSGDTGELFF.

As for this clone: A much larger clone is a single base away; this may be a read error. This same CDR3 is encoded by further DNA sequences in the sample. CDR3 bases: TGTGCAAGCAGTATAAAAGGCACTGAAGCTTTCTTT. Its translation is CASSIKGTEAFF. The rearrangement uses TRBV6-9 and TRBJ1-1, with unresolved D. CDR3 length: 12 residues. The V gene's germline CDR1 is MNHGY and CDR2 SVAAGI.

The chain links TRBV5-1 to TRBJ2-1, with 11 bases fitting TRBD2. This CDR3 has 16 residues. V gave up 3 bases and J gave up 3 bases; unmatched junction bases: 5. The germline gives CDR1 SGHRS, CDR2 YFSETQ. CDR3 residues: CASSSEGTSGYNEQFF. Here the CDR3 DNA reads TGCGCCAGCAGCTCTGAAGGGACTAGCGGCTACAATGAGCAGTTCTTC.

The gene calls are TRBV28 and TRBJ1-3; D remains unclear. This CDR3 comprises 12 residues. Germline-derived CDR1 and CDR2 are MDHEN and SYDVKM. The V end lost 2 bases, the J end lost 5 bases, and 4 bases lay between the germline ends. CDR3 DNA: TGTGCCAGCAGTTTACTGAGAAACACCATATATTTT. This sequence encodes CASSLLRNTIYF.

This chain uses TRBV7-9 with TRBJ1-2; 12 bases match TRBD1. Germline trimming cut 7 bases from V and 7 bases from J; bases unmatched to any gene: 4. In germline, CDR1 is SEHNR, CDR2 FQNEAQ (reference sequence). The CDR3 sequence is 13 residues long. For the CDR3, the DNA is TGTGCCAGCACGGGACAGGGGGCAGGTGGCTACACCTTC. Amino acid sequence: CASTGQGAGGYTF.

CDR3 protein: CASSLGGGGIGLNEQFF. CDR3 bases: TGTGCCAGCAGTTTAGGGGGGGGCGGGATAGGCTTAAATGAGCAGTTCTTC. The rearrangement uses TRBV28 and TRBJ2-1; D is possibly TRBD2 (7 bases). V was clipped by 2 bases and J by 7 bases, with 21 bases between them. This CDR3 has 17 amino acids. CDR1 and CDR2 from the germline V gene are MDHEN and SYDVKM.

CDR3 amino acids: CASSQDLSHKNYGYTF. The CDR3 nucleotides read TGTGCCAGCAGCCAAGACTTGAGCCACAAGAACTATGGCTACACCTTC. This chain joins TRBV4-2 and TRBJ1-2; unclear D gene. Germline loops: CDR1 LGHNA, CDR2 YNFKEQ. Trimming left V 0 bases short and J 2 bases short, with 13 bases between. The length of the CDR3 is 16 residues.

This clone was counted once. The V call is TRBV25-1, the J call TRBJ2-2, with a weak D call TRBD1 (6 bases). Germline CDR1 MGHDK, CDR2 SYGVNS. This CDR3 has 14 residues. The V gene lost 8 bases and the J gene lost 6 bases, with 16 bases spanning the gap. CDR3 DNA: TGTGCCAGCGGAGAAACAGGGAAGCCCGGGGAGCTGTTTTTT. It translates to CASGETGKPGELFF.

A note on this clone: A much larger clonotype is one base distant, so this may be a read error. Without the conserved terminal phenylalanine or tryptophan, this CDR3 likely stems from a read error. This sequence joins TRBV25-1 and TRBJ2-7; D unclear. Germline CDR1 is MGHDK and CDR2 is SYGVNS. The V and J ends lost 4 bases and 0 bases respectively, with 13 bases between them. The CDR3 covers 15 residues. The CDR3 is CASSGPLENSYEQYL. The CDR3 nucleotides are TGTGCCAGCAGTGGCCCCCTGGAGAACTCCTACGAGCAGTACCTC.

CDR3 amino acids: CSVEDLLETGANVLTF. The CDR3 DNA sequence: TGCAGCGTTGAAGATCTGTTGGAAACTGGGGCCAACGTCCTGACTTTC. V usage is TRBV29-1 and J usage is TRBJ2-6; D ambiguous. V lost 0 bases and J lost 2, with 11 bases in between. This CDR3 is built from 16 residues. Germline CDR1 SQVTM, CDR2 ANQGSEA.

Worth noting for this clone: Sequence at one end of the junction differs from germline and may be a read error. This chain joins TRBV11-3 and TRBJ1-2; D gene uncertain. The CDR3 is 12 amino acids. The V gene's germline CDR1 is SGHNT and CDR2 YENEEA. CDR3 DNA sequence: TGTGCCAGCAGCTTAGGAGGGTTTTGGGCCCACTTC. This sequence encodes CASSLGGFWAHF.

This chain connects TRBV11-1 to TRBJ2-7, with D possibly matching TRBD2 (5 bases). There are 14 residues in the CDR3. Trimming pared 5 bases from V and 3 bases from J, leaving 14 bases between. Germline-derived CDR1 and CDR2 are SGHAT and FQDESV (reference sequence). The CDR3 loop is CASSPDGVGYEQYF. In DNA, the CDR3 is TGTGCCAGCAGCCCCGACGGGGTCGGCTACGAGCAGTACTTC.

This chain joins TRBV28 and TRBJ2-3; 8 nucleotides line up with TRBD2. The CDR3 spans 13 residues. The germline V gene has CDR1 MDHEN and CDR2 SYDVKM. The V gene end was trimmed by 6 bases and the J gene end by 7 bases; junction bases not matched to a gene: 6. The CDR3 region is CASSPTSVHTQYF. Written as DNA, the CDR3 is TGTGCCAGCAGCCCGACTAGCGTACATACGCAGTATTTT.